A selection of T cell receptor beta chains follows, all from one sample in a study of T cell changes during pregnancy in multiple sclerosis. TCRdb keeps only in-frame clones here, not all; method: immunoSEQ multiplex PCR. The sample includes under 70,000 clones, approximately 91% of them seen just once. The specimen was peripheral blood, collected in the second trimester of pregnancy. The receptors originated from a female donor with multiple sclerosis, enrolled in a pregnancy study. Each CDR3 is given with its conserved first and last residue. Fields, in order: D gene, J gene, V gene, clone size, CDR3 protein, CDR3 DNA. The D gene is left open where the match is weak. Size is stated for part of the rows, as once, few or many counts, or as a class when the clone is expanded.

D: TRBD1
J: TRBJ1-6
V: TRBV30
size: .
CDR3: CAWSVAGGSPLHF
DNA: TGTGCCTGGAGTGTTGCAGGGGGATCACCCCTCCACTTT

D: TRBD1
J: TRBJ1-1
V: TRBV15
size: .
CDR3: CATSREGTWDRRGLGGTEAFF
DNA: TGTGCCACCAGCAGAGAGGGGACCTGGGACAGGAGAGGTCTTGGAGGCACTGAAGCTTTCTTT

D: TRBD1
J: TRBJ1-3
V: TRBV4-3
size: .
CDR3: CASSQQTGVGGNTIYF
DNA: TGCGCCAGCAGCCAGCAAACAGGGGTAGGCGGAAACACCATATATTTT

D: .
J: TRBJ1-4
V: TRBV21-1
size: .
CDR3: CASSKGRRQGIATNEKLFF
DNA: TGTGCCAGCAGCAAGGGTCGGCGACAGGGGATTGCAACTAATGAAAAACTGTTTTTT

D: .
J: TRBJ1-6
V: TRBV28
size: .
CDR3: CASSFYREAGSPLHF
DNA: TGTGCCAGCAGTTTTTATAGGGAAGCGGGGTCACCCCTCCACTTT

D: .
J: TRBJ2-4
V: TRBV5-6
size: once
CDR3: CASSFGGAKNIQYF
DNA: TGTGCCAGCAGCTTCGGGGGAGCCAAAAACATTCAGTACTTC

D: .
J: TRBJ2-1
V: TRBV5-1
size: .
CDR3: CASSLLGPGVNEQFF
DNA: TGCGCCAGCAGCTTATTAGGACCAGGGGTCAATGAGCAGTTCTTC

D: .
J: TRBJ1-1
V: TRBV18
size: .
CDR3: CASSPGTRNTEAFF
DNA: TGTGCCAGCTCACCAGGGACTCGAAACACTGAAGCTTTCTTT

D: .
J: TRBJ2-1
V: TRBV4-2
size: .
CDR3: CASSQQPQGYYYNEQFF
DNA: TGTGCCAGCAGCCAACAGCCTCAGGGCTACTACTACAATGAGCAGTTCTTC

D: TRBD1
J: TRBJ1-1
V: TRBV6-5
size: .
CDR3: CASRGDSGGAEAFF
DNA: TGTGCCAGCAGGGGGGACAGTGGGGGCGCCGAAGCTTTCTTT

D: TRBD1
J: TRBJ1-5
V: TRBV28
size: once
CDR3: CASSRAGGNQPQHF
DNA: TGTGCCAGCAGTAGGGCAGGGGGTAATCAGCCCCAGCATTTT

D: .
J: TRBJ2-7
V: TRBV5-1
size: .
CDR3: CASSFDRSSYEQYF
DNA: TGCGCCAGCAGCTTTGACAGGAGCTCCTACGAGCAGTACTTC

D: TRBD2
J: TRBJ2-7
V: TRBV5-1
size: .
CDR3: CASSWRSGGEQYF
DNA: TGCGCCAGCAGCTGGAGGAGCGGGGGCGAGCAGTACTTC

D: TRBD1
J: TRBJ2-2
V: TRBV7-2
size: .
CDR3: CASSPQTGRPGELFF
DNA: TGTGCCAGCAGCCCCCAGACAGGGCGCCCCGGGGAGCTGTTTTTT

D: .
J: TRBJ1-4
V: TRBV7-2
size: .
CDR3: CASSLGGTPATNEKLFF
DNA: TGTGCCAGCAGCTTAGGGGGGACACCTGCAACTAATGAAAAACTGTTTTTT

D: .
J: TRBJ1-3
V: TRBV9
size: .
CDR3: CASTLDTGTGNTIYF
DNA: TGTGCCAGCACCCTAGACACAGGCACTGGAAACACCATATATTTT

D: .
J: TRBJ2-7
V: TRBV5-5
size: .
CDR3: CASSFGLYEQYF
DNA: TGTGCCAGCAGCTTTGGGCTCTACGAGCAGTACTTC

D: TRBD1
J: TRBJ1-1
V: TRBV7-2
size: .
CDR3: CASSLRDRATEAFF
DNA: TGTGCCAGCAGCTTACGTGACAGGGCCACTGAAGCTTTCTTT

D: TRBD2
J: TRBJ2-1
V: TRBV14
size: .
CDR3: CASSLPAGTEYNEQFF
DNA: TGTGCCAGCAGCCTCCCAGCGGGGACCGAGTACAATGAGCAGTTCTTC

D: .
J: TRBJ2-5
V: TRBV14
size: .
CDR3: CASSPRQAKGTQYF
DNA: TGTGCCAGCAGCCCCCGACAGGCCAAGGGGACCCAGTACTTC

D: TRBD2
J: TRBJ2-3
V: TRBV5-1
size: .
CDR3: CASSLAGGVVDTQYF
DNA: TGCGCCAGCAGCTTAGCGGGGGGGGTGGTGGATACGCAGTATTTT

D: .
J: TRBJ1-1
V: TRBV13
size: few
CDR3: CASSSRDTEAFF
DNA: TGTGCCAGCAGCTCCCGGGACACTGAAGCTTTCTTT

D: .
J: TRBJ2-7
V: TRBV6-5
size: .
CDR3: CASSSQPDRAYEQYF
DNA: TGTGCCAGCAGTTCCCAACCGGACAGAGCATACGAGCAGTACTTC

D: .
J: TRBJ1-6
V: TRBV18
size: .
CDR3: CASSPDSPNSPLHF
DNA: TGTGCCAGCTCACCCGACAGTCCAAATTCACCCCTCCACTTT

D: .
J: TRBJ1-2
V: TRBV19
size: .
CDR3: CASSPLRGYTF
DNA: TGTGCCAGTAGTCCCCTCCGGGGCTACACCTTC

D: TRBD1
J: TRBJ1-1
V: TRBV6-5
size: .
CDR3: CASSWDSQMNTEAFF
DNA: TGTGCCAGCAGCTGGGACAGCCAGATGAACACTGAAGCTTTCTTT

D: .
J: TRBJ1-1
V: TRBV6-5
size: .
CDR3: CASSQENTEAFF
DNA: TGTGCCAGCAGCCAGGAGAACACTGAAGCTTTCTTT

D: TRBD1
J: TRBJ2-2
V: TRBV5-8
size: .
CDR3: CASRSFGTGTLTGELFF
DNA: TGTGCCAGCAGGTCTTTCGGGACAGGGACTTTGACCGGGGAGCTGTTTTTT

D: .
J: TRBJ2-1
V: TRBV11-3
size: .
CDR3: CASSFRGDNEQFF
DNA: TGTGCCAGCAGCTTCCGCGGTGACAATGAGCAGTTCTTC

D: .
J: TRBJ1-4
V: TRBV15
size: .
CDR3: CATSEVVLTSEEKLFF
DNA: TGTGCCACCAGCGAGGTGGTGCTTACCTCTGAGGAAAAACTGTTTTTT

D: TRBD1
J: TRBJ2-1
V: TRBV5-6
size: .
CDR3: CASSNRDRGQPLEFF
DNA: TGTGCCAGCAGCAACCGGGACAGGGGACAACCCTTGGAGTTCTTC

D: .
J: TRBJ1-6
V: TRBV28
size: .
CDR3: CASSSVTGFNSPLHF
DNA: TGTGCCAGCAGTTCCGTTACAGGGTTCAATTCACCCCTCCACTTT

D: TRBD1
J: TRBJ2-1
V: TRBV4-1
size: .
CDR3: CASSQVWTGLEEQFF
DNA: TGCGCCAGCAGCCAAGTTTGGACAGGGCTTGAAGAGCAGTTCTTC

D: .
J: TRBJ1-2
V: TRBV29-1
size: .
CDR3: CSVEQGSFYGYTF
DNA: TGCAGCGTTGAGCAGGGTTCTTTTTATGGCTACACCTTC

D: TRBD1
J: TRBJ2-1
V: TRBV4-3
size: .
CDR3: CASSRVGQGARNEQFF
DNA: TGCGCCAGCAGCCGGGTGGGACAGGGGGCGAGGAATGAGCAGTTCTTC

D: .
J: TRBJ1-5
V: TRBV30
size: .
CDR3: CAWTRVAARREAPQHF
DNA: TGTGCCTGGACCCGAGTCGCCGCCCGCCGCGAAGCGCCCCAGCATTTT

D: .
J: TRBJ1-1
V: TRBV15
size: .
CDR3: CATSTLDYTEAFF
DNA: TGTGCCACCAGCACGTTAGACTACACTGAAGCTTTCTTT

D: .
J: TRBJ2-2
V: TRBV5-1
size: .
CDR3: CASSLDYKTGELFF
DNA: TGCGCCAGCAGCTTGGATTATAAAACCGGGGAGCTGTTTTTT

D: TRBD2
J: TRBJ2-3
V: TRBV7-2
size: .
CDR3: CASSSQERGISTQYF
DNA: TGTGCCAGCAGCTCCCAAGAGCGGGGGATAAGTACGCAGTATTTT

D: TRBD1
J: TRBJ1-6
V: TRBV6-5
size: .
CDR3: CASGSGTDGSPLHF
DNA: TGTGCCAGCGGATCAGGGACAGATGGATCACCCCTCCACTTT

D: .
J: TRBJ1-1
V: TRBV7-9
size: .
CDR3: CASSSRVTEAFF
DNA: TGTGCCAGCAGCTCCAGGGTTACTGAAGCTTTCTTT

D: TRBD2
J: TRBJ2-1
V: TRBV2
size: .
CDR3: CASSRGLAGSHNEQFF
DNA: TGTGCCAGCAGCCGGGGACTAGCGGGGAGCCACAATGAGCAGTTCTTC

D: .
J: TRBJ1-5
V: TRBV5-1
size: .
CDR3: CASSLGAGNDQPQHF
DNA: TGCGCCAGCAGCTTGGGAGCCGGGAATGATCAGCCCCAGCATTTT

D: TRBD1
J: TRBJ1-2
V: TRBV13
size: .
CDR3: CASSTSGGQGKDGYTF
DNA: TGTGCCAGCAGCACCAGCGGGGGACAGGGAAAAGATGGCTACACCTTC

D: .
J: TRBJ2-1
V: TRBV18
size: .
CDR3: CASSPPTRASNEQFF
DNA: TGTGCCAGCTCACCCCCGACGAGGGCCAGCAATGAGCAGTTCTTC

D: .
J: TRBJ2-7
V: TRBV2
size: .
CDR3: CASSNYEQYF
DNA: TGTGCCAGCAGCAACTACGAGCAGTACTTC

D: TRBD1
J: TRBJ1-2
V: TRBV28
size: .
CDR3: CASTLVQGARGYGYTF
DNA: TGTGCCAGCACCCTAGTACAGGGGGCTAGGGGCTATGGCTACACCTTC

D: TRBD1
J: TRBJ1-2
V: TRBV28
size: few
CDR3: CASSLFADRGFYGYTF
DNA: TGTGCCAGCAGTTTATTCGCGGACAGGGGCTTTTATGGCTACACCTTC

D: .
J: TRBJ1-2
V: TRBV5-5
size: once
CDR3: CASSFWQGGVSYGYTF
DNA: TGTGCCAGCAGCTTCTGGCAGGGCGGAGTATCCTATGGCTACACCTTC

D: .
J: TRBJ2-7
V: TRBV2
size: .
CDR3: CASRFQGNSYEQYF
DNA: TGTGCCAGCAGGTTTCAGGGGAACTCCTACGAGCAGTACTTC

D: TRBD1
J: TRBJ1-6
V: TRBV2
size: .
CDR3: CASSEGPGQMGSPLHF
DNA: TGTGCCAGCAGTGAAGGGCCGGGACAGATGGGATCACCCCTCCACTTT

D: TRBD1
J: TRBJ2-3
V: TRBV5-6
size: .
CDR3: CASSRGQITDTQYF
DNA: TGTGCCAGCAGCCGGGGACAGATCACAGATACGCAGTATTTT

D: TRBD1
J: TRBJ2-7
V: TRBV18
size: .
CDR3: CASSTKTGGAEQYF
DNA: TGTGCCAGCTCAACGAAGACAGGGGGCGCCGAGCAGTACTTC

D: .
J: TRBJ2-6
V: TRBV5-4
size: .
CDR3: CASSAVSGANVLTF
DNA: TGTGCCAGCAGCGCGGTATCTGGGGCCAACGTCCTGACTTTC